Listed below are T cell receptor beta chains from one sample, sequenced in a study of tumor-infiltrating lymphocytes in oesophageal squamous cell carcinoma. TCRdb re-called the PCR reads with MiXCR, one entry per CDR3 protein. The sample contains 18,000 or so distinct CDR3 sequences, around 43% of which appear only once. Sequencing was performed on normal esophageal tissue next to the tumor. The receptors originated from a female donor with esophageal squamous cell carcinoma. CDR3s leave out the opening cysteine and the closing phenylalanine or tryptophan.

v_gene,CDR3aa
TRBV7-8,ASSLEQTRKAF
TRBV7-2,ASSFMAGPKEAF
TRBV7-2,ASSPGTSFNEQY
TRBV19,ASSTPGQGTSTDTQY
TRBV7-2,ASSLLSGNQPQH
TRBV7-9,ASSLEGKGFQQF
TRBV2,ASRPGTGATEAF
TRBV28,ASSARDSYTDTQY
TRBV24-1,ATSVGHYDTGELF
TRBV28,ASSLDRRYQETQY
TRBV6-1,ASCDQSGYT
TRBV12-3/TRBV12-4,ASSFRENTEAF
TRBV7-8,ASSSRQGPSYEQY
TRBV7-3,ASSFVAGGTSTDTQY
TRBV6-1,ASSHRQGAGNTEAF
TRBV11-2,ASSLIGPTEAF